Following are 20 T cell receptor beta chains from one sample sequenced in a study of cytomegalovirus exposure and HLA in healthy donors. Amplification used 60 Vbeta primers and 13 Jbeta primers. The table came from immunoSEQ multiplex PCR; TCRdb's copy has only in-frame clones and leaves some out. The sample holds 130,000 or so clones; 70% to 85% are singletons and the top ten take under 2%. Sequenced sample: PBMCs. These receptors all come from a woman in her forties in good health and CMV-seronegative.

The V gene is TRBV18, the J gene TRBJ2-5, with 9 bases lining up with TRBD1. Germline V gene lookup returns CDR1 KGHSH and CDR2 LQKENI. The CDR3 extends over 15 amino acids. Unmatched junction bases numbered 6, after V lost 2 bases and J lost 5 bases. The CDR3, as DNA: TGTGCCAGCTCACCAGGGACAGGGCTAGGGGAGACCCAGTACTTC. As protein: CASSPGTGLGETQYF.

The chain employs TRBV7-9 and TRBJ2-1; a possible D gene is TRBD2 (6 bases). Between the trimmed V and J ends, which lost 5 bases and 8 bases, there was a span of 13 bases. Germline V gives CDR1 SEHNR, CDR2 FQNEAQ (reference sequence). This CDR3 spans 13 amino acids. CDR3 DNA: TGTGCCAGCAGCGGACTATCTAGAGATGAGCAGTTCTTC. Protein sequence: CASSGLSRDEQFF.

The chain has TRBV27 and TRBJ1-5, with 7 nucleotides matching TRBD1. After removal of 8 bases from V and 5 bases from J, the junction contained 9 bases not matched to a gene. This CDR3 has 14 residues. Germline V CDR1 and CDR2: MNHEY, SMNVEV (reference sequence). The CDR3 DNA reads as TGTGCCAGCGGTAAAGGGCAGGGGGATCAGCCCCAGCATTTT. Residues: CASGKGQGDQPQHF.

This clone was found once. The chain joins TRBV6-5 to TRBJ2-7; D ambiguous. Germline CDR1 is MNHEY and CDR2 is SVGAGI. The CDR3 has 16 residues. The V end lost 0 bases, the J end lost 2 bases, and 14 bases lay between the germline ends. As DNA, the CDR3 is TGTGCCAGCAGTTACTCGTCAGGTCAGATTACCTACGAGCAGTACTTC. It encodes CASSYSSGQITYEQYF.

This chain links TRBV6-4 with TRBJ2-1; D call uncertain. Deletions cut 6 bases from V and 9 bases from J, with 15 bases between. The CDR3 contains 13 residues. Germline CDR1 MRHNA, CDR2 SNTAGT. The CDR3 here is CASSETYVGEQFF. CDR3 DNA: TGTGCCAGCAGCGAGACTTACGTGGGTGAGCAGTTCTTC.

The chain joins TRBV25-1 to TRBJ1-1, with a weak D call TRBD1 (5 bases). The V gene lost 3 bases and the J gene lost 0 bases, with 8 bases spanning the gap. The CDR3 is 14 amino acids. CDR1 is MGHDK and CDR2 is SYGVNS in the germline V gene. The CDR3 protein is CASSDYRMNTEAFF. Written as DNA, the CDR3 is TGTGCCAGCAGTGATTACAGGATGAACACTGAAGCTTTCTTT.

The chain carries TRBV10-3 and TRBJ1-1; weak D call: TRBD1 (5 bases). Looked up from germline, CDR1 is ENHRY and CDR2 is SYGVKD. The V gene lost 1 base and the J gene lost 5 bases, with 20 bases spanning the gap. The CDR3 extends over 17 amino acids. The CDR3 sequence: CAISEWGGAGGVTEAFF. The DNA of the CDR3 is TGTGCCATCAGTGAGTGGGGGGGAGCCGGGGGAGTTACTGAAGCTTTCTTT.

This chain connects TRBV4-2 to TRBJ2-1; 7 bases fit TRBD2. Germline loops: CDR1 LGHNA, CDR2 YNFKEQ. CDR3 length equals 14 residues. The J segment lost 15 bases and the V segment lost 0 bases, leaving 11 bases of the junction unmatched. The CDR3 DNA is TGTGCCAGCAGCCAAGATCACGGGGCGGGAGCATGGTTCTTC. It encodes CASSQDHGAGAWFF.

About this clone itself: Other DNA sequences from this sample encode an identical CDR3 as well. The CDR3 protein is CASSLGGSTNEKLFF. In nucleotides, the CDR3 is TGTGCCAGCAGCTTAGGGGGTTCAACTAATGAAAAACTGTTTTTT. The chain carries TRBV5-4 and TRBJ1-4; a possible D gene is TRBD1 (6 bases). CDR1 is SGHNT and CDR2 is YYREEE in the germline V gene (reference sequence). V shed 2 bases and J shed 0 bases, with 8 bases lying between them. CDR3 length: 15 amino acids. Combining the CDR3 with reference TRBV5-4 and TRBJ1-4 gives the whole variable domain ETGVTQSPTHLIKTRGQQVTLRCSSQSGHNTVSWYQQALGQGPQFIFQYYREEENGRGNFPPRFSGLQFPNYSSELNVNALELDDSALYLCASSLGGSTNEKLFFGSGTQLSVL.

For the CDR3, the DNA is TGTGCCAGCAGCCCCAAACGGGGTAGCGGGGCCTACGAGCAGTACTTC. Amino acids: CASSPKRGSGAYEQYF. The V gene is TRBV7-8, the J gene TRBJ2-7; 8 nucleotides line up with TRBD2. This CDR3 comprises 16 residues. Germline V gene data show CDR1 as SGHVS and CDR2 as FQNEAQ. With V trimmed by 5 bases and J by 2 bases, 11 bases remained unmatched.

V and J are TRBV28 and TRBJ2-1; TRBD2 agrees at 9 bases. The CDR3 is 15 amino acids. The J segment lost 8 bases and the V segment lost 2 bases, leaving 7 bases of the junction unmatched. The germline gives CDR1 MDHEN, CDR2 SYDVKM. CDR3 nucleotide sequence: TGTGCCAGCAGTTTAGCGGGAGGGCCTAGAGATGAGCAGTTCTTC. Protein product: CASSLAGGPRDEQFF.

The chain joins TRBV9 to TRBJ2-6; no clear D gene. Germline V gives CDR1 SGDLS, CDR2 YYNGEE. V lost 2 bases and J lost 0, with 3 bases in between. The CDR3 runs to 14 residues. CDR3: CASSVRSGANVLTF. The CDR3 bases are TGTGCCAGCAGCGTTCGCTCTGGGGCCAACGTCCTGACTTTC.

The chain couples TRBV11-2 to TRBJ2-7, with a possible D match to TRBD2 (5 bases). The CDR3 extends over 15 amino acids. Germline CDR1 SGHAT, CDR2 FQNNGV. V was trimmed by 7 bases and J by 0 bases, leaving 16 bases between them. CDR3 sequence: CASTRSGRSSYEQYF. DNA for the CDR3: TGTGCCAGCACACGAAGCGGCAGGAGCTCCTACGAGCAGTACTTC.

CDR3 region: CASSFGGNQPQHF. DNA of the CDR3: TGCGCCAGCAGCTTCGGGGGAAATCAGCCCCAGCATTTT. V usage is TRBV5-1 and J usage is TRBJ1-5, with D perhaps matching TRBD1 (5 bases). Trimming removed 2 bases from V and 4 bases from J, with 7 bases in between. The germline V gene has CDR1 SGHRS and CDR2 YFSETQ. The CDR3 loop spans 13 amino acids.

The chain recombines TRBV10-1 with TRBJ2-5, with 9 bases identical to TRBD1. The J segment lost 7 bases and the V segment lost 6 bases, leaving 6 bases of the junction unmatched. The CDR3 consists of 13 residues. CDR1 is WNHNN and CDR2 is SYGVQD in the germline V gene (reference sequence). The CDR3 spells CASRRTGAGTQYF. CDR3 nucleotides: TGCGCCAGCAGGAGGACAGGGGCGGGGACCCAGTACTTC.

This clone was observed a handful of times. The gene calls are TRBV6-4 and TRBJ2-2, with 10 bases lining up with TRBD1. Germline-derived CDR1 and CDR2 are MRHNA and SNTAGT. J was trimmed by 3 bases and V by 6 bases; bases with no gene match: 1. The CDR3 has 14 amino acids. The CDR3 is CASRDRGYTGELFF. DNA of the CDR3: TGTGCCAGCAGGGACAGGGGGTACACCGGGGAGCTGTTTTTT.

The chain recombines TRBV9 with TRBJ2-7, with 12 bases identical to TRBD2. Germline values: CDR1 SGDLS, CDR2 YYNGEE. The trim removed 4 bases at V and 1 base at J, leaving 15 bases unmatched. This CDR3 has 19 residues. The CDR3 sequence is CASSPPSTSGSERSYEQYF. The CDR3 region has the DNA TGTGCCAGCAGCCCACCCTCGACTAGCGGGAGTGAAAGGTCCTACGAGCAGTACTTC.

As for this clone: Germline and junction disagree at one end, which may indicate a read error. The rearrangement links TRBV27 to TRBJ2-7, with 9 bases identical to TRBD1. Germline V gene lookup returns CDR1 MNHEY and CDR2 SMNVEV (reference sequence). The CDR3 covers 15 residues. CDR3 sequence (DNA): TGTGCCAGCAGTTTAGGTCCGGGACAGGGTTGGCCTCCCAACTTC. Protein sequence: CASSLGPGQGWPPNF.

There are a few counts of this clone. The chain recombines TRBV10-2 with TRBJ2-2; 9 nucleotides agree with TRBD1. Germline V gene data show CDR1 as WSHSY and CDR2 as SAAADI. This CDR3 is built from 13 residues. V dropped 8 bases and J dropped 7; count of bases not matched to a gene: 5. CDR3 in amino acids: CASGDRVDGELFF. CDR3 in DNA: TGCGCCAGCGGGGACAGGGTGGACGGGGAGCTGTTTTTT.

For this clone: Other nucleotide sequences in the sample specify the same CDR3. The rearrangement links TRBV15 to TRBJ1-5; 7 positions agree with TRBD1. The V segment lost 3 bases and the J segment 4 bases; nucleotides outside the gene matches: 3. The CDR3 runs 14 residues. Germline-derived CDR1 and CDR2 are LNHNV and YYDKDF (reference sequence). As DNA, the CDR3 is TGTGCCACCAGCAGCGACAGGGTAAATCAGCCCCAGCATTTT. Residues: CATSSDRVNQPQHF.